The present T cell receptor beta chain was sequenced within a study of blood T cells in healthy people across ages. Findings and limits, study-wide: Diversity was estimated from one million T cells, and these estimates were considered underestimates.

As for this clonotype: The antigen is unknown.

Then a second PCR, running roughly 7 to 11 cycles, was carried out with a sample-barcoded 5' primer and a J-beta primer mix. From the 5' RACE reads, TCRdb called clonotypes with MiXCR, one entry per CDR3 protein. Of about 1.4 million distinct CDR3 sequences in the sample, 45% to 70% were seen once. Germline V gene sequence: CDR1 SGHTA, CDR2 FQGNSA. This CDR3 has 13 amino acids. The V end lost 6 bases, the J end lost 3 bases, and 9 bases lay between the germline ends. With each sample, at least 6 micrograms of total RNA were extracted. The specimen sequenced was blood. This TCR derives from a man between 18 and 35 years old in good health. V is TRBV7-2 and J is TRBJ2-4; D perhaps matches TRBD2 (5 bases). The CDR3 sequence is CASRDSYKNIQYF. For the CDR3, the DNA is TGTGCCAGCAGGGACTCCTACAAAAACATTCAGTACTTC.